This is a list of T cell receptor beta chains from one sample in a study of blood T cells in healthy people across ages. TCRdb reprocessed the 5' RACE reads with MiXCR, giving one entry per CDR3 protein. The sample carries nearly 1 million distinct CDR3 sequences, roughly half recorded once. What was sequenced was blood. All receptors derive from a woman aged 55 to 70 in good health. Both conserved end residues are part of each CDR3. The D gene is left open where the match is weak. Only some rows state a clone size, as once, few, many or a class for expanded clones.

DNA: TGTGCCAGCAGTTACCGGTCGTACGAGCAGTACTTC
CDR3: CASSYRSYEQYF
J: TRBJ2-7
D: .
size: many
V: TRBV6-2/TRBV6-3

DNA: TGTGCCAGCAGCTTTTACCCAGGGACTAGCGCTTACAATGAGCAGTTCTTC
CDR3: CASSFYPGTSAYNEQFF
J: TRBJ2-1
D: TRBD2
size: few
V: TRBV7-2

DNA: TGTGCCAGCAGCCACAGACACAAAGAGACCCAGTACTTC
CDR3: CASSHRHKETQYF
J: TRBJ2-5
D: .
size: .
V: TRBV7-9

DNA: TGCAGTGTGGACAGCCCCCAGGAGACCCAGTACTTC
CDR3: CSVDSPQETQYF
J: TRBJ2-5
D: .
size: .
V: TRBV20-1

DNA: TGTGCCATTAGCGGGAGTGGCTACGAGCAGTACTTC
CDR3: CAISGSGYEQYF
J: TRBJ2-7
D: TRBD2
size: few
V: TRBV2

DNA: TGTGCCAGCAGTAACGAGCAGAGTAGCACAGATACGCAGTATTTT
CDR3: CASSNEQSSTDTQYF
J: TRBJ2-3
D: .
size: .
V: TRBV2

DNA: TGCAGCGCTATTACAGGGGTAAATGAGCAGTTCTTC
CDR3: CSAITGVNEQFF
J: TRBJ2-1
D: TRBD1
size: few
V: TRBV29-1

DNA: TGTGCCAGCAGTGAAGCGATGGGGCGGAGCACAGATACGCAGTATTTT
CDR3: CASSEAMGRSTDTQYF
J: TRBJ2-3
D: .
size: .
V: TRBV2

DNA: TGTGCCAGCAGCCCCCTGGACATCCCATTAATCACAGATACGCAGTATTTT
CDR3: CASSPLDIPLITDTQYF
J: TRBJ2-3
D: .
size: .
V: TRBV14

DNA: TGCGCCAGCAGCCAGGAGTTGGGACAGGCGACCTACGAGCAGTACTTC
CDR3: CASSQELGQATYEQYF
J: TRBJ2-7
D: TRBD1
size: many
V: TRBV5-1